The clone carrying this TCR beta chain was seen ten or more times. The data are from a study of blood T cells in healthy people across ages. A second PCR, run for about 7 to 11 cycles, used a sample-barcoded 5' primer plus a J-beta primer mix. Sequencing recovered at least 2.5 million CDR3-containing paired-end reads from each sample. From the 5' RACE reads, TCRdb called clonotypes with MiXCR, one entry per CDR3 protein. This sample yields some 900,000 distinct CDR3 sequences, of which more than 25% are seen a single time; around a sixth belongs to the top ten. Peripheral blood, roughly 9.3 milliliters per donor, was collected. V was pared by 6 bases and J by 2 bases, with 4 bases of the junction left unmatched. This CDR3 has 15 amino acids.

This clonotype was sampled from a woman aged 80 or older in good health. The chain employs TRBV12-3 or TRBV12-4 and TRBJ2-1, with 10 bases lining up with TRBD2. The sequencing input was blood. The CDR3 DNA reads TGTGCCAGCAGATATAGCGGGGGGCCCTACAATGAGCAGTTCTTC. Amino acid sequence: CASRYSGGPYNEQFF.